Below are 16 T cell receptor beta chains sequenced from a single sample in a study of shared T cell receptors in the human thymus. Libraries were prepared by immunoSEQ multiplex PCR; TCRdb keeps only in-frame clonotypes and omits some of them. The profile shows roughly 710,000 clones, 80% to 90% of them singletons. Separately, the same data were catalogued under a study of human thymus T cells.

The specimen sequenced was thymocytes. These receptors came from a girl less than two years old with a congenital heart defect.

Concerning this clone: The sample holds other DNA sequences that translate to the same CDR3. The chain combines TRBV5-1 with TRBJ1-2; no reliable D call. The CDR3 extends over 13 amino acids. V dropped 0 bases and J dropped 7 bases, with 10 bases sitting between them. Germline V CDR1 and CDR2: SGHRS, YFSETQ. The CDR3 bases are TGCGCCAGCAGCTTGGCGGCGGGAGGTGGCTACACCTTC. It translates to CASSLAAGGGYTF.

This clone appeared a single time. The V and J genes are TRBV4-1 and TRBJ1-1; no definite D call. CDR3 length: 15 amino acids. Per germline, CDR1 MGHRA and CDR2 YSYEKL. Trimming took off 2 bases at V and 0 bases at J, with 10 bases between the two ends. The chain's CDR3 is CASSQREALNTEAFF. The DNA of the CDR3 is TGCGCCAGCAGCCAACGGGAGGCCTTGAACACTGAAGCTTTCTTT.

The table lists this clone with a count of one. In DNA form, the CDR3 reads TGTGCCAGCAGTGTCTGGGAGTCGGATCAGCCCCAGCATTTT. Its translation is CASSVWESDQPQHF. The chain uses TRBV6-4 and TRBJ1-5; D is uncertain. Germline V gene sequence: CDR1 MRHNA, CDR2 SNTAGT. The CDR3 is made up of 14 amino acids. Trimming stripped 4 bases from V and 5 bases from J, with 12 bases between.

The chain joins TRBV6-5 to TRBJ1-3; tentative D call: TRBD1 (6 bases). Trimming took 4 bases from V and 0 from J, leaving 10 bases between them. The CDR3 sequence is 15 residues long. The V gene's germline CDR1 is MNHEY and CDR2 SVGAGI. As DNA, the CDR3 is TGTGCCAGCAGTTTGACAGGTCCCTCTGGAAACACCATATATTTT. Protein: CASSLTGPSGNTIYF.

The chain recombines TRBV19 with TRBJ2-1; possibly TRBD2 for D (6 bases). Deletions cut 8 bases from V and 9 bases from J, with 17 bases between. The CDR3 is 13 residues long. CDR1 is LNHDA, CDR2 SQIVND, per germline (reference sequence). The CDR3 DNA sequence: TGTGCCAGTTCAATAGGCGGGGATGGTGAGCAGTTCTTC. Residues: CASSIGGDGEQFF.

This clone is a singleton in its sample. The chain couples TRBV14 to TRBJ1-3; no reliable D call. Germline CDR1 SGHDN, CDR2 FVKESK. The CDR3 runs 16 residues. V lost 0 bases to trimming and J lost 3 bases, with 12 bases between them. The CDR3 sequence is CASSQDIGVDGNTIYF. Written as DNA, the CDR3 is TGTGCCAGCAGCCAAGATATCGGGGTGGATGGAAACACCATATATTTT.

This chain uses TRBV5-1 with TRBJ2-5, with a tentative D call TRBD2 (5 bases). Between the trimmed V and J ends, which lost 0 bases and 5 bases, there was a span of 17 bases. From germline, CDR1 is SGHRS and CDR2 YFSETQ. CDR3 size: 16 residues. The CDR3 DNA reads TGCGCCAGCAGCTTGGACGCGCGGGCGGGTTGGGAGACCCAGTACTTC. Translated: CASSLDARAGWETQYF.

The chain employs TRBV9 and TRBJ1-2; 8 bases are shared with TRBD1. The trim removed 3 bases at V and 7 bases at J, leaving 11 bases unmatched. The CDR3 has 15 residues. Germline CDR1 is SGDLS and CDR2 is YYNGEE. As DNA, the CDR3 is TGTGCCAGCAGCGCCCCGGACAGGGTGTTAGCTGGCTACACCTTC. Protein sequence: CASSAPDRVLAGYTF.

The rearrangement links TRBV5-8 to TRBJ1-5; 8 nucleotides match TRBD1. Germline V CDR1 and CDR2: SGHTS, YDEGEE. CDR3 length: 15 residues. Trimming took 4 bases from V and 5 from J; bases not matched to a gene: 8. CDR3 residues: CASSADRVGDQPQHF. DNA for the CDR3: TGTGCCAGCAGCGCGGACAGGGTAGGCGATCAGCCCCAGCATTTT.

There are a few counts of this clone. V gene TRBV5-1 combines with J gene TRBJ2-7; D is perhaps TRBD1 (6 bases). With 2 bases removed from V and 2 bases from J, the gap between germline ends came to 14 bases. From germline, CDR1 is SGHRS and CDR2 YFSETQ. The CDR3 has 15 residues. The CDR3 DNA is TGCGCCAGCAGCTTACTTCCAGGGGACCCCTACGAGCAGTACTTC. It translates to CASSLLPGDPYEQYF.

The chain joins TRBV14 to TRBJ2-2; the match to TRBD2 covers 9 bases. CDR1 and CDR2 from the germline V gene are SGHDN and FVKESK. The V segment lost 1 base and the J segment 2 bases; nucleotides outside the gene matches: 14. The length of the CDR3 is 20 residues. This chain's CDR3 is CASSQGTSGSLLTNTGELFF. CDR3 DNA: TGTGCCAGCAGCCAAGGAACTAGCGGGTCACTCCTTACTAACACCGGGGAGCTGTTTTTT.

This chain links TRBV6-1 with TRBJ1-3, with D unclear. With 3 bases removed from V and 7 bases from J, the gap between germline ends came to 10 bases. CDR3 size: 13 residues. Germline V lookup: CDR1 MNHNS, CDR2 SASEGT. The chain's CDR3 is CASSDPALNTIYF. The DNA for the CDR3 is TGTGCCAGCAGTGATCCCGCGTTGAACACCATATATTTT.

The V and J genes are TRBV7-6 and TRBJ1-2; D is possibly TRBD1 (6 bases). The V gene lost 5 bases and the J gene lost 8 bases, with 21 bases spanning the gap. Germline CDR1 is SGHVS and CDR2 is FNYEAQ. The CDR3 spans 15 residues. The chain's CDR3 is CASSPATGQDAGYTF. CDR3 in DNA: TGTGCCAGCAGCCCGGCGACAGGTCAGGACGCGGGCTACACCTTC. Filled out from reference TRBV7-6 and TRBJ1-2, the complete variable domain reads GAGVSQSPRYKVTKRGQDVALRCDPISGHVSLYWYRQALGQGPEFLTYFNYEAQQDKSGLPNDRFSAERPEGSISTLTIQRTEQRDSAMYRCASSPATGQDAGYTFGSGTRLTVV.

This chain uses TRBV25-1 with TRBJ1-1; D is possibly TRBD1 (5 bases). This CDR3 is built from 16 residues. Trimming stripped 1 base from V and 1 base from J, with 13 bases between. In germline, CDR1 is MGHDK, CDR2 SYGVNS. Here the CDR3 DNA reads TGTGCCAGCAGTGAATTCCCGTCTACAGGGAACACTGAAGCTTTCTTT. As protein: CASSEFPSTGNTEAFF.

In this sample, this clone turned up once. The chain employs TRBV7-2 and TRBJ2-3; TRBD2 matches at 15 bases. V gave up 1 base and J gave up 4 bases; unmatched junction bases: 3. CDR1 SGHTA and CDR2 FQGNSA come from the germline V gene. The CDR3 length is 17 residues. The CDR3 is CASSLERTSGGADTQYF. The CDR3 bases are TGTGCCAGCAGCTTAGAAAGGACTAGCGGGGGGGCAGATACGCAGTATTTT.

The chain combines TRBV7-9 with TRBJ1-6; a weak D match, TRBD1 (6 bases). From germline, CDR1 is SEHNR and CDR2 FQNEAQ (reference sequence). Trimming left V 0 bases short and J 10 bases short, with 7 bases between. The CDR3 loop spans 13 amino acids. In DNA, the CDR3 is TGTGCCAGCAGCTTAGCTGACAGGTCACCCCTCCACTTT. It is translated as CASSLADRSPLHF.